A selection of T cell receptor beta chains follows, all from one sample in a study of vaccination and CD4 T cells after COVID-19. TCRdb re-analysed the PCR reads in MiXCR, keeping a single row per CDR3 protein. The sample carries about 30,000 distinct CDR3 sequences, roughly 50% recorded once. The source was CD4+ T cells from blood, collected about 7 months after SARS-CoV-2 vaccination. The receptors stem from a human donor who had recovered from COVID-19. The CDR3 runs from the conserved cysteine through the conserved F or W. Each record gives: V gene, J gene, CDR3 protein.

TRBV7-9	TRBJ1-2	CASSFAGDYGYTF
TRBV20-1	TRBJ1-1	CSARTSTGLTAFF
TRBV20-1	TRBJ2-3	CSAKGSERTDTQYF
TRBV4-2	TRBJ2-1	CASSQDLAGGGHEQFF
TRBV15	TRBJ1-2	CATSGVDYGYTF
TRBV7-3	TRBJ2-3	CASSLGQTSGTDTQYF
TRBV24-1	TRBJ1-2	CATSLTGIDYTF
TRBV28	TRBJ2-1	CASSLAGGDVNEQFF
TRBV7-9	TRBJ2-7	CASSLGDGSYEQYF
TRBV20-1	TRBJ2-7	CSARASSVGQYF
TRBV20-1	TRBJ1-2	CSATFTTGDYGYTF